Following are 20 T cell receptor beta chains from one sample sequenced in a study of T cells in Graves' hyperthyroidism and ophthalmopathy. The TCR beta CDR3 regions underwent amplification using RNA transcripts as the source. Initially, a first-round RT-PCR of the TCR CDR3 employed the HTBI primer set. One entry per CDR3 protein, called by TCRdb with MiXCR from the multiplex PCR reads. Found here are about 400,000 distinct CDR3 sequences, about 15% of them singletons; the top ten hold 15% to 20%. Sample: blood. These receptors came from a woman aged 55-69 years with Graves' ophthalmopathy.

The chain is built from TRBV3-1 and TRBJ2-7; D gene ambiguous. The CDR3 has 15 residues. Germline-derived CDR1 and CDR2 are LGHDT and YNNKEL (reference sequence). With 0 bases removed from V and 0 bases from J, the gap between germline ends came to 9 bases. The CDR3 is CASSQDPNYSYEQYF. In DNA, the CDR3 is TGTGCCAGCAGCCAAGACCCGAACTACTCCTACGAGCAGTACTTC.

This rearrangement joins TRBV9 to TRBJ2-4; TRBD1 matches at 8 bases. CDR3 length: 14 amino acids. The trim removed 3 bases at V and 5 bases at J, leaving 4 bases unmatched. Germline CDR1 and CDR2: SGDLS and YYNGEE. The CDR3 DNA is TGTGCCAGCAGCGGTGACAGGGGAGAAAACATTCAGTACTTC. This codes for CASSGDRGENIQYF.

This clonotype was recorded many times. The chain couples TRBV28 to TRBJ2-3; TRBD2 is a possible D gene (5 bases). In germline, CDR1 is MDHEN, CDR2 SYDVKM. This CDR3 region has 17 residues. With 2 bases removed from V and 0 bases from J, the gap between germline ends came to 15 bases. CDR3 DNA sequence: TGTGCCAGCAGTTTAAATGAGCGGTTCCCTAGCACAGATACGCAGTATTTT. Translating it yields CASSLNERFPSTDTQYF.

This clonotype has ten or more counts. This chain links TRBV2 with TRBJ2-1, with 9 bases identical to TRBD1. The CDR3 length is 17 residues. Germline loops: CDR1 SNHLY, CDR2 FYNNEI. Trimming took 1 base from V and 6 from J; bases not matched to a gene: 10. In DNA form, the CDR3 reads TGTGCCAGCAGTGAAGAGGGGACAGGGAGGGGACGCAATGAGCAGTTCTTC. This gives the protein CASSEEGTGRGRNEQFF.

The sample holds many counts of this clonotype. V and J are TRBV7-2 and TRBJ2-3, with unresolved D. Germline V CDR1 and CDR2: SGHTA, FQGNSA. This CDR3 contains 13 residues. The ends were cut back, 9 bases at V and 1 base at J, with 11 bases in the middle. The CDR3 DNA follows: TGTGCCAGTACTCCCCGTGGCACAGATACGCAGTATTTT. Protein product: CASTPRGTDTQYF.

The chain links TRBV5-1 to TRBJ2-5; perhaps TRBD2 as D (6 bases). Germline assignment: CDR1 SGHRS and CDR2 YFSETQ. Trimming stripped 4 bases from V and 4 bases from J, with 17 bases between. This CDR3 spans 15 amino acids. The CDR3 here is CASSPGGVGLETQYF. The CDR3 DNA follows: TGCGCCAGCAGCCCCGGAGGGGTAGGTTTAGAGACCCAGTACTTC.

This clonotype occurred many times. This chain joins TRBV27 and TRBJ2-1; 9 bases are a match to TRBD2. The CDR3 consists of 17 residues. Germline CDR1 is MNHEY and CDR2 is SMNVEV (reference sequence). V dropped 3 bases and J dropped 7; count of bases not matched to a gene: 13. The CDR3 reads CASSFGSGRGLRNEQFF. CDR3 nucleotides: TGTGCCAGCAGTTTTGGTAGCGGGAGAGGGCTTAGAAATGAGCAGTTCTTC.

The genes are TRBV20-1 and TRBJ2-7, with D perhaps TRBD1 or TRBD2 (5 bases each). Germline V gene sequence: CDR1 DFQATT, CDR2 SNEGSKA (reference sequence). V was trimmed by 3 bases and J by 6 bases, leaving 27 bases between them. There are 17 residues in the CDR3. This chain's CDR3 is CSASQTGPLDSGLEQYF. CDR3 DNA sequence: TGCAGTGCTAGCCAAACAGGCCCCCTTGACTCGGGGCTCGAGCAGTACTTC.

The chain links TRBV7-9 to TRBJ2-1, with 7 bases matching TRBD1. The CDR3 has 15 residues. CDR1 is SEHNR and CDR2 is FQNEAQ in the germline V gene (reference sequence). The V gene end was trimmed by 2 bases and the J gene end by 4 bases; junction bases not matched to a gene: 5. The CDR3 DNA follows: TGTGCCAGCAGCTTAAGGGGGCTGGATTACAATGAGCAGTTCTTC. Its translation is CASSLRGLDYNEQFF.

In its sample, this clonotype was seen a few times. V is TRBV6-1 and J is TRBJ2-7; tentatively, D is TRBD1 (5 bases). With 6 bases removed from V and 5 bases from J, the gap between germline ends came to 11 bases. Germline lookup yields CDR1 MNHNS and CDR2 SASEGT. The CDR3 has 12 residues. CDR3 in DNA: TGTGCCAGCAGCCGCCTAGGGGACGAGCAGTACTTC. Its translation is CASSRLGDEQYF.

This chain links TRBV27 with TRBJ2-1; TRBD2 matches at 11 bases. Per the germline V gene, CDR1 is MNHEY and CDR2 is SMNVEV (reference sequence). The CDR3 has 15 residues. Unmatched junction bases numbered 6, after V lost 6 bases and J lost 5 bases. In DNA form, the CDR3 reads TGTGCCAGCAGACCCGGACTAGCGGGTCACAATGAGCAGTTCTTC. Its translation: CASRPGLAGHNEQFF.

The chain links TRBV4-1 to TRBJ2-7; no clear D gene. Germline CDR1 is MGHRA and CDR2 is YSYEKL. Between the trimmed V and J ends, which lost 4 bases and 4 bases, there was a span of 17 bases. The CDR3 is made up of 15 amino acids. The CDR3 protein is CASSPALAYLYEQYF. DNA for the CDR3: TGCGCCAGCAGCCCCGCGCTCGCCTATCTTTACGAGCAGTACTTC.

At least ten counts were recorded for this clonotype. The CDR3, as DNA: TGTGCCAGCAGCTTAGATCAACGGACTAACTATGGCTACACCTTC. Its translation is CASSLDQRTNYGYTF. The chain recombines TRBV7-9 with TRBJ1-2; D not certain. Germline values: CDR1 SEHNR, CDR2 FQNEAQ (reference sequence). The V and J ends lost 1 base and 0 bases respectively, with 9 bases between them. This CDR3 is built from 15 residues.

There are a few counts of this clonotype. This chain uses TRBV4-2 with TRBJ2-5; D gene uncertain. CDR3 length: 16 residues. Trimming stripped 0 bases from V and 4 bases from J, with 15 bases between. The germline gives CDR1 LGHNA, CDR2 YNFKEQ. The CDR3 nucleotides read TGTGCCAGCAGCCAAGATGGGGTAGAGACGTTAGAGACCCAGTACTTC. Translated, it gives CASSQDGVETLETQYF.

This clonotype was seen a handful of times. DNA for the CDR3: TGCGCCAGCAGTGAGTATGCCGGGCAGAGAGAGACCCAGTACTTC. Its protein is CASSEYAGQRETQYF. V usage is TRBV10-1 and J usage is TRBJ2-5; D not resolved. The germline gives CDR1 WNHNN, CDR2 SYGVQD (reference sequence). Trimming stripped 1 base from V and 4 bases from J, with 13 bases between. The CDR3 loop spans 15 amino acids.

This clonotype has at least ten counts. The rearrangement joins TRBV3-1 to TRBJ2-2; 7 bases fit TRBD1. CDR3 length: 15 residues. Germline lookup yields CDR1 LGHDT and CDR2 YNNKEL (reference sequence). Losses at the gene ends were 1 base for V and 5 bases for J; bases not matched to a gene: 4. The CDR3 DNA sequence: TGTGCCAGCAGCCAAGGCAGGGGGTCAACCGGGGAGCTGTTTTTT. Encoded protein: CASSQGRGSTGELFF.

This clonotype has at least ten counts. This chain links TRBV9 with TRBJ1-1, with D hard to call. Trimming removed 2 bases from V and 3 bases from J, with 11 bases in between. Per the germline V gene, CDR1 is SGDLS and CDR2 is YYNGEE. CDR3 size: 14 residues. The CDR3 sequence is CASSVWGSDTEAFF. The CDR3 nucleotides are TGTGCCAGCAGCGTTTGGGGAAGTGACACTGAAGCTTTCTTT.

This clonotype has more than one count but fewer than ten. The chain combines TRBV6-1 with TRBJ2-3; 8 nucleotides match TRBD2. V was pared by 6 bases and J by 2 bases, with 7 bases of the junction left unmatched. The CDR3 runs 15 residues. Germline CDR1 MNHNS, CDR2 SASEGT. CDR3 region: CASSRGLENTDTQYF. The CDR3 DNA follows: TGTGCCAGCAGCCGGGGACTAGAGAACACAGATACGCAGTATTTT.

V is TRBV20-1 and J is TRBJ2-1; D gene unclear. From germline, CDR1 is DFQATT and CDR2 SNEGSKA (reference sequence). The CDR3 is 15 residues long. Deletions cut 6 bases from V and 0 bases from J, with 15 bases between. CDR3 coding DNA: TGCAGTGCCCTCTACCCCTTAAGCTCCTACAATGAGCAGTTCTTC. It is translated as CSALYPLSSYNEQFF.

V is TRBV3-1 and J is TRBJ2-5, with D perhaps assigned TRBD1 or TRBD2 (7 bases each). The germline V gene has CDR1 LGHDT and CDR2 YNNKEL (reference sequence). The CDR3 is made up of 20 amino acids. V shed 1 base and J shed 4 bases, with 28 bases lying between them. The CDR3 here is CASSQVSTGRGGISGETQYF. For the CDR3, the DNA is TGTGCCAGCAGCCAAGTCTCGACTGGCAGGGGGGGGATAAGTGGAGAGACCCAGTACTTC.